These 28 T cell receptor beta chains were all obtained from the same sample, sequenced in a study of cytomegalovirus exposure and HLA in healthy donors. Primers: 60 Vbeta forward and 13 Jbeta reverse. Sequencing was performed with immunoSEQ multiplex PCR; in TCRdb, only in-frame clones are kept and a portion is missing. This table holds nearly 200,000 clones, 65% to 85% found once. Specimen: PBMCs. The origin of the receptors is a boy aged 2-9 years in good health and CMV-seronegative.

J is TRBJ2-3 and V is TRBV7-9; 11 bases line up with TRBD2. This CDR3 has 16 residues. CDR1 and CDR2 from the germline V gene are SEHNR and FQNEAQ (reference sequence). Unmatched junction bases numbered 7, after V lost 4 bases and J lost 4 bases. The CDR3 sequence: CASSSRLAGSSDTQYF. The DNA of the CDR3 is TGTGCCAGCAGCTCGAGACTAGCGGGGTCTTCAGATACGCAGTATTTT.

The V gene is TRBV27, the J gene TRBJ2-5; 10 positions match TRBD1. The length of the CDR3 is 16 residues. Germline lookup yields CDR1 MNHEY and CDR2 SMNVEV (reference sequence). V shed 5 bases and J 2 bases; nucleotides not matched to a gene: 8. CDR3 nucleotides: TGTGCCAGCAGTCCGTGGACAGGGGGGAGGCAAGAGACCCAGTACTTC. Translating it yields CASSPWTGGRQETQYF.

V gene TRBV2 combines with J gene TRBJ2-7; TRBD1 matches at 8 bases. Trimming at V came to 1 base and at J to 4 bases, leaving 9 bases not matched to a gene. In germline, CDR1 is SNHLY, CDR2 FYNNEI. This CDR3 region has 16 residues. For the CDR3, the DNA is TGTGCCAGCAGTGAAGGGGAGACAGGGGAAAGGTACGAGCAGTACTTC. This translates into CASSEGETGERYEQYF.

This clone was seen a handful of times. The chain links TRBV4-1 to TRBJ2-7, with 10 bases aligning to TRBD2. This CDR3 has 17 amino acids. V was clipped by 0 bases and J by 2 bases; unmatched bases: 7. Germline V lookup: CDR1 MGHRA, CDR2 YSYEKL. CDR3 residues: CASSQDSLAGAPYEQYF. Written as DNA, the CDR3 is TGCGCCAGCAGCCAAGATTCCCTAGCGGGGGCCCCCTACGAGCAGTACTTC.

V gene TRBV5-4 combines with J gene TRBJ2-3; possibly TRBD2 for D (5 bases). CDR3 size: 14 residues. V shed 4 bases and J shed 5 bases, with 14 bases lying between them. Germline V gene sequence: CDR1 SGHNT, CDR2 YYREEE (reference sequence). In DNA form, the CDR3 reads TGTGCCAGCAGCAGGGCTGCTAGCCAAGATACGCAGTATTTT. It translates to CASSRAASQDTQYF.

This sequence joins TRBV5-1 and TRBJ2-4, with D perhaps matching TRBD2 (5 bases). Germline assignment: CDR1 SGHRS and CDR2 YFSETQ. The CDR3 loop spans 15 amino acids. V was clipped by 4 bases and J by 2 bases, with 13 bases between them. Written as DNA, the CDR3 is TGCGCCAGCAGCGAATTCCCGGGATCCAAAAACATTCAGTACTTC. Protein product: CASSEFPGSKNIQYF.

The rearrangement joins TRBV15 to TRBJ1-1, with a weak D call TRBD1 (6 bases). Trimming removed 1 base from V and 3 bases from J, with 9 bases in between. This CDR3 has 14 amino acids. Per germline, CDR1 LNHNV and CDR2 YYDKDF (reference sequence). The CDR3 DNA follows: TGTGCCACCAGCAGAGTCAGGGGCCACACTGAAGCTTTCTTT. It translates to CATSRVRGHTEAFF.

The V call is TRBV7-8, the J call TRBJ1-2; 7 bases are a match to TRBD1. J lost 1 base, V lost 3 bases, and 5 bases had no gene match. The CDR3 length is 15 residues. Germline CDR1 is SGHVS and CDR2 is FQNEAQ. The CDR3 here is CASSFGQENNYGYTF. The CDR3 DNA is TGTGCCAGCAGCTTCGGACAGGAGAATAACTATGGCTACACCTTC.

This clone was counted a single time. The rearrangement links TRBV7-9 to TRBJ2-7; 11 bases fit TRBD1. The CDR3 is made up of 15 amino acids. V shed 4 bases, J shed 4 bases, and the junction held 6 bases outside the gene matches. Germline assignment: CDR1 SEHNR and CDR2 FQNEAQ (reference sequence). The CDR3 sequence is CASSSPGQGGYEQYF. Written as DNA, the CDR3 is TGTGCCAGCAGCTCCCCGGGACAGGGGGGATACGAGCAGTACTTC.

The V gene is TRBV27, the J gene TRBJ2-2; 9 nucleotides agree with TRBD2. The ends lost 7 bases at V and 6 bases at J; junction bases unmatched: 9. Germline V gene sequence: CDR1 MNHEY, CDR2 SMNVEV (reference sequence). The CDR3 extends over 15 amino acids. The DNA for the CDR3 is TGTGCCAGCATGGTGGCGGGGGGGCCGTCCGGGGAGCTGTTTTTT. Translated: CASMVAGGPSGELFF.

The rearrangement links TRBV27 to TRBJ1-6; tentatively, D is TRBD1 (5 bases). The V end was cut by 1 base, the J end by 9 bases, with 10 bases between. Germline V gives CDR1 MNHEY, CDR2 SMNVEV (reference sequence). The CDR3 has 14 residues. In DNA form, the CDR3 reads TGTGCCAGCAGTTTATTGCAGGGTGGTTCACCCCTCCACTTT. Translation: CASSLLQGGSPLHF.

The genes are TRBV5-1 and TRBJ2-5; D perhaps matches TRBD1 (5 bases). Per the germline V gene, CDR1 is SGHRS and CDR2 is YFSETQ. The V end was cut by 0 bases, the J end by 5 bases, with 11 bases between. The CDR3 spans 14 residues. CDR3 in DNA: TGCGCCAGCAGCTTGGGACAGAGAGTTGAGACCCAGTACTTC. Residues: CASSLGQRVETQYF. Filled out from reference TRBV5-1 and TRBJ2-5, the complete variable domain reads KAGVTQTPRYLIKTRGQQVTLSCSPISGHRSVSWYQQTPGQGLQFLFEYFSETQRNKGNFPGRFSGRQFSNSRSEMNVSTLELGDSALYLCASSLGQRVETQYFGPGTRLLVL.

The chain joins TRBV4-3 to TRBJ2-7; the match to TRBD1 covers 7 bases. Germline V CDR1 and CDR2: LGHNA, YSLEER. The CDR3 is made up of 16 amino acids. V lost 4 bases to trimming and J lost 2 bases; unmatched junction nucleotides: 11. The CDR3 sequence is CASSPGARGPPYEQYF. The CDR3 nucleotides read TGCGCCAGCAGCCCAGGAGCGAGGGGGCCTCCCTACGAGCAGTACTTC.

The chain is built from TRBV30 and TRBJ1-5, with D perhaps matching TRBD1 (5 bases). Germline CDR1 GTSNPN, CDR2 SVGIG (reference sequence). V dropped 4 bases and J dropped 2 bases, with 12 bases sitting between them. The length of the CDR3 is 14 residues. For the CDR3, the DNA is TGTGCCTGGACGTCAGGGTCGGGCAATCAGCCCCAGCATTTT. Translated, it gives CAWTSGSGNQPQHF.

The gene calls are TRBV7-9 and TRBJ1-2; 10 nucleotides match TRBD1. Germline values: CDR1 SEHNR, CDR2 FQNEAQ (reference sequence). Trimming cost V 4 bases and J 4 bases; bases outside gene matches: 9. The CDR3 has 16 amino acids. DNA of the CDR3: TGTGCCAGCAGCTCAACGGACAGGACAGGGGGCTATGGCTACACCTTC. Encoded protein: CASSSTDRTGGYGYTF.

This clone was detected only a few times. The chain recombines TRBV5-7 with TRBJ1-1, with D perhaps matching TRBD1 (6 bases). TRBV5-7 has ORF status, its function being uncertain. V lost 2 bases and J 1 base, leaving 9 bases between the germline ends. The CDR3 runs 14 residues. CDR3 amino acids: CASSLGQKNTEAFF. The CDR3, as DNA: TGTGCCAGCAGCTTAGGACAGAAGAACACTGAAGCTTTCTTT.

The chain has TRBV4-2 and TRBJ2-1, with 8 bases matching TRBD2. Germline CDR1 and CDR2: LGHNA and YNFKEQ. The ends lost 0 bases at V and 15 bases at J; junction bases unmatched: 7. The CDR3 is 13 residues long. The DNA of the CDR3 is TGTGCCAGCAGCCAAGAAAATTCGGGGGGGGCGTTCTTC. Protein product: CASSQENSGGAFF.

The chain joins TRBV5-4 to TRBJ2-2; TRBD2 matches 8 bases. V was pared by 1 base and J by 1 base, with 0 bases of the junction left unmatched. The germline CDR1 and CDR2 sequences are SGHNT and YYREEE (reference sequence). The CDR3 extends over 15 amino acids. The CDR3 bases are TGTGCCAGCAGCTTGCGGGGGGGGAACACCGGGGAGCTGTTTTTT. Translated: CASSLRGGNTGELFF. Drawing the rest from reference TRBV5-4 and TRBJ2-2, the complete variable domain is ETGVTQSPTHLIKTRGQQVTLRCSSQSGHNTVSWYQQALGQGPQFIFQYYREEENGRGNFPPRFSGLQFPNYSSELNVNALELDDSALYLCASSLRGGNTGELFFGEGSRLTVL.

As DNA, the CDR3 is TGTGCCAGCAGCTTAAATCTCCTGAATGAGCAGTTCTTC. Protein product: CASSLNLLNEQFF. The genes are TRBV7-2 and TRBJ2-1; no definite D call. Looked up from germline, CDR1 is SGHTA and CDR2 is FQGNSA. This CDR3 region has 13 residues. Trimming shortened V by 2 bases and J by 7 bases, and 9 bases separated the two germline ends.

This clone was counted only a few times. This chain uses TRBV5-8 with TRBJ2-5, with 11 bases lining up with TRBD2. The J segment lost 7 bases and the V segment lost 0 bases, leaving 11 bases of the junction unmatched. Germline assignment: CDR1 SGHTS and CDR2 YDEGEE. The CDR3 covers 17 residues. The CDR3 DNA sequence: TGTGCCAGCAGCTTGGGACTAGCGGGGACATTCCCTGGGACCCAGTACTTC. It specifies CASSLGLAGTFPGTQYF.

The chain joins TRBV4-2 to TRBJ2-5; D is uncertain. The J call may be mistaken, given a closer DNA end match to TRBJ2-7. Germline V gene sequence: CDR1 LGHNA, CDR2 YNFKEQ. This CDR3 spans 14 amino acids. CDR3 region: CASSQDLGSYEQYF. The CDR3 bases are TGTGCCAGCAGCCAAGATCTGGGCTCCTACGAGCAGTACTTC.

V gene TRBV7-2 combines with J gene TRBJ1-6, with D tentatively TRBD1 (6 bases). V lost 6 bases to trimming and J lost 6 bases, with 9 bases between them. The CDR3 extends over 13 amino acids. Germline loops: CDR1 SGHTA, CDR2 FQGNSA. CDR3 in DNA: TGTGCCAGCAGGGACAGCCGTAATTCACCCCTCCACTTT. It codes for CASRDSRNSPLHF.

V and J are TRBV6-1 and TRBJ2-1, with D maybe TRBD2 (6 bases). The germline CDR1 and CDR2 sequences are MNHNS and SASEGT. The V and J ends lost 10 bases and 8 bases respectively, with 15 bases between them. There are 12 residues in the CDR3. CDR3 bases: TGTGCCACGACTAGTTTGGTCGATGAGCAGTTCTTC. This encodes CATTSLVDEQFF.

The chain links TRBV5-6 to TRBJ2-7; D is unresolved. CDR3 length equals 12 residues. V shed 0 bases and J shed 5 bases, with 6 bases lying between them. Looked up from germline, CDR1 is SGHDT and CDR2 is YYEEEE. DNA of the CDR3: TGTGCCAGCAGCTTGGTTTTAAACGAGCAGTACTTC. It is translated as CASSLVLNEQYF.

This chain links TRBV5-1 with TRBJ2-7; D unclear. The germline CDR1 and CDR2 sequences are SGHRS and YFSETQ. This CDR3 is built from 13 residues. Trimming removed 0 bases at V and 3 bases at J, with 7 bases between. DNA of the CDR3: TGCGCCAGCAGCTTGGACGTCTACTACGAGCAGTACTTC. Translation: CASSLDVYYEQYF.

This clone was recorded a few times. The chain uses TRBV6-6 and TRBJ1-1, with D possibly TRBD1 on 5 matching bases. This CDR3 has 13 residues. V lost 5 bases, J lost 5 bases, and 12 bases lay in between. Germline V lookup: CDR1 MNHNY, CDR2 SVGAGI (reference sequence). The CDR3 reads CASSQIPGTEAFF. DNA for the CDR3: TGTGCCAGCAGTCAGATCCCAGGGACTGAAGCTTTCTTT.

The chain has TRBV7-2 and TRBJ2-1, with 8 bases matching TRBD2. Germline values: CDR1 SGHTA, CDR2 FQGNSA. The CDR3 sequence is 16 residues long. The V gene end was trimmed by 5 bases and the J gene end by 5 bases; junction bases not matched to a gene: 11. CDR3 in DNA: TGTGCCAGCAGCAAAGCCCGCGGGGGGCTGAACAATGAGCAGTTCTTC. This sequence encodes CASSKARGGLNNEQFF. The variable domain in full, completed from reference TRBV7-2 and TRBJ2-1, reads GAGVSQSPSNKVTEKGKDVELRCDPISGHTALYWYRQSLGQGLEFLIYFQGNSAPDKSGLPSDRFSAERTGGSVSTLTIQRTQQEDSAVYLCASSKARGGLNNEQFFGPGTRLTVL.

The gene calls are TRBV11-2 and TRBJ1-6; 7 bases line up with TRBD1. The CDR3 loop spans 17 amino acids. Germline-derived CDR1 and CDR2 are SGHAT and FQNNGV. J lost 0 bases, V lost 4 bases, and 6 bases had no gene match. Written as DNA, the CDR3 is TGTGCCAGCAGCTGGACAGGTTTCAGCTCCTATAATTCACCCCTCCACTTT. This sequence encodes CASSWTGFSSYNSPLHF. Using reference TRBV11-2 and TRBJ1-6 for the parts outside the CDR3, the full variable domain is EAGVAQSPRYKIIEKRQSVAFWCNPISGHATLYWYQQILGQGPKLLIQFQNNGVVDDSQLPKDRFSAERLKGVDSTLKIQPAKLEDSAVYLCASSWTGFSSYNSPLHFGNGTRLTVT.